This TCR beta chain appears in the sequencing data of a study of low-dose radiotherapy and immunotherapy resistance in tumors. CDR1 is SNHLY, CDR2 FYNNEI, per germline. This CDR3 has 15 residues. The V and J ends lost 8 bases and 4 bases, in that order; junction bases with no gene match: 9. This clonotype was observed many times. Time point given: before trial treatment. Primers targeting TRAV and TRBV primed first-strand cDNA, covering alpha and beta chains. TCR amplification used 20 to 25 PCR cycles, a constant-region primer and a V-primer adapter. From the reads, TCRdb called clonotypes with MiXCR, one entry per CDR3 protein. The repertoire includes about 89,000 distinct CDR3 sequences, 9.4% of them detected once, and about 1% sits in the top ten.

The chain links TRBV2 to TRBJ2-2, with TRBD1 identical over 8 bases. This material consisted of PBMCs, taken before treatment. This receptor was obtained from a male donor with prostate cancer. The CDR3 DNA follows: TGTGCCAGCCAGGGGGCCTTTGACACCACCGGGGAGCTGTTTTTT. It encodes CASQGAFDTTGELFF.